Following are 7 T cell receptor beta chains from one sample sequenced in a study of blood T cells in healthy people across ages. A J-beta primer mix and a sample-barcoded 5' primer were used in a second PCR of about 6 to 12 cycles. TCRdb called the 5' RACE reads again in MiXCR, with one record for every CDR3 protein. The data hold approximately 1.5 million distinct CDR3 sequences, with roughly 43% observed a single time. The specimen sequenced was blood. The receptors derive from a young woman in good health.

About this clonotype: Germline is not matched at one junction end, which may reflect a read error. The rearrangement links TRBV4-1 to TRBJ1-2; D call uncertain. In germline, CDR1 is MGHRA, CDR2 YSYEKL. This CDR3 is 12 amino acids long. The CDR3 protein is CASNQDVRGYTF. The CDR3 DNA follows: TGCGCCAGCAACCAAGATGTAAGGGGCTACACCTTC.

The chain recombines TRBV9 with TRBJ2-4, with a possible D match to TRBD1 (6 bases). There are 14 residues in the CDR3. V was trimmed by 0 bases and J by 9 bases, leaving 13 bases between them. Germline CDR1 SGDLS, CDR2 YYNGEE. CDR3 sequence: CASSVGAGVTIQYF. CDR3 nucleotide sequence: TGTGCCAGCAGCGTAGGGGCAGGGGTAACCATTCAGTACTTC.

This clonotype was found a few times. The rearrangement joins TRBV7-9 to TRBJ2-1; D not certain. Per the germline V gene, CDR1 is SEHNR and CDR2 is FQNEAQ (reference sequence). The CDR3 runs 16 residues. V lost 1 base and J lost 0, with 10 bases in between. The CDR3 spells CASSLGTASSYNEQFF. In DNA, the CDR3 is TGTGCCAGCAGCTTAGGGACGGCTAGCTCCTACAATGAGCAGTTCTTC.

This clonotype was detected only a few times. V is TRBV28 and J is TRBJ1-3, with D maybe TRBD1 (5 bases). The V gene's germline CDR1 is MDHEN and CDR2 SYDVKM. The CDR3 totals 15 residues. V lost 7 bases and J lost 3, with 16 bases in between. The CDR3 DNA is TGTGCCAGCAAAACCGGGACGGGTGTTGGAAACACCATATATTTT. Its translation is CASKTGTGVGNTIYF.

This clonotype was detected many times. The CDR3 sequence: CASSQRDGNSGANVLTF. The CDR3 DNA sequence: TGCGCCAGCAGCCAGAGGGACGGCAACTCTGGGGCCAACGTCCTGACTTTC. The rearrangement links TRBV4-3 to TRBJ2-6; D may be TRBD1 or TRBD2 (5 bases each). V was clipped by 3 bases and J by 0 bases, with 12 bases between them. The CDR3 is 17 residues long. Per the germline V gene, CDR1 is LGHNA and CDR2 is YSLEER.

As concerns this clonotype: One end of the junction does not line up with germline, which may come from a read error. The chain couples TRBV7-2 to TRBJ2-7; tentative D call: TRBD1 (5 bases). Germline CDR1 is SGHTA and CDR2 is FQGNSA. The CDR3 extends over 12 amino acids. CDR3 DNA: TGTGCAAGCAGCTTAGGGGCCGGGCACAGGTACTTC. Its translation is CASSLGAGHRYF.

As DNA, the CDR3 is TGCGCCAGCAGCTCGAACACTTGGCCGTCCACCGAGCAGTACTTC. As protein: CASSSNTWPSTEQYF. This chain connects TRBV5-1 to TRBJ2-7, with unresolved D. The CDR3 has 15 residues. V was clipped by 3 bases and J by 6 bases, with 19 bases between them. From germline, CDR1 is SGHRS and CDR2 YFSETQ.